A single sample is the source of the 3 T cell receptor beta chains below, sequenced in a study of cytomegalovirus exposure and HLA in healthy donors. PCR amplification relied on 60 Vbeta primers (plus 13 Jbeta primers). TCRdb's table, derived via immunoSEQ multiplex PCR, lists solely in-frame clones and lacks some. Of roughly 100,000 clones in the sample, 76% are singletons; the top ten hold 5% to 5.5%. Material for sequencing was PBMCs. The receptor set was obtained from a man younger than 45 in good health and CMV-seropositive.

This chain connects TRBV29-1 to TRBJ2-7; 11 bases are shared with TRBD2. V lost 3 bases and J lost 3; bases outside the gene matches: 7. This CDR3 is 15 amino acids long. Per the germline V gene, CDR1 is SQVTM and CDR2 is ANQGSEA. Written as DNA, the CDR3 is TGCAGCGTTGAGACCGGGACTAGCGGCCGCTACGAGCAGTACTTC. Translated, it gives CSVETGTSGRYEQYF.

The sample holds a few counts of this clone. This rearrangement joins TRBV2 to TRBJ2-3; TRBD2 matches 10 bases. V was pared by 9 bases and J by 2 bases, with 8 bases of the junction left unmatched. The CDR3 is made up of 15 amino acids. Germline V CDR1 and CDR2: SNHLY, FYNNEI. CDR3 nucleotides: TGTGCCAGTCGGGGGACTAGCGCACCCACAGATACGCAGTATTTT. Residues: CASRGTSAPTDTQYF.

V is TRBV7-2 and J is TRBJ2-1; 10 bases fit TRBD1. Trimming removed 6 bases from V and 10 bases from J; junction bases left unmatched: 15. This CDR3 region has 16 residues. CDR1 is SGHTA and CDR2 is FQGNSA in the germline V gene. The CDR3 DNA sequence: TGTGCCAGCAGTCCGTTAGGGACAGGGGTTTCGGGGGAGCAGTTCTTC. Residues: CASSPLGTGVSGEQFF.